This T cell receptor (beta chain) was recorded in a study of CD8 T cells in Susac syndrome. Reverse transcription used about 0.45 to 1 ug RNA and random hexamers. Across 54 Vbeta and 13 Jbeta, TCR beta CDR3 was amplified with immunoSEQ multiplex PCR. One entry per CDR3 protein, called by TCRdb with MiXCR from the immunoSEQ multiplex PCR reads. Seen here are some 140,000 distinct CDR3 sequences, around 80% observed once, and the top ten hold 0.5% to 0.65%. Sequencing targeted TCR beta in T cells from blood (CD8+ and CD4+). Germline loops: CDR1 LNHDA, CDR2 SQIVND (reference sequence). Unmatched junction bases numbered 8, after V lost 7 bases and J lost 3 bases. The length of the CDR3 is 14 residues.

V gene TRBV19 combines with J gene TRBJ1-1; the match to TRBD1 covers 7 bases. Sequenced material: CD8+ T cells from PBMCs. The TCR originated in a human donor with multiple sclerosis. For the CDR3, the DNA is TGTGCCAGTAAGTTGGGCAGGGGGGACACTGAAGCTTTCTTT. It is translated as CASKLGRGDTEAFF.